This note documents a single T cell receptor (beta chain) sequence. The antigen remains unidentified. The data derive from a study of shared clonotypes between healthy human individuals. Study information: The cohort had a couple of women and a few men, ages 18 to 49.

Repertoires were generated with immunoSEQ multiplex PCR, while TCRdb's copy carries only in-frame clones and drops some. Here the sample spans over 2 million clones, 80% to 95% being singletons. This CDR3 contains 14 residues. Germline-derived CDR1 and CDR2 are SNHLY and FYNNEI. V dropped 9 bases and J dropped 3; count of bases not matched to a gene: 7. Regarding the study as a whole: The four-donor shared clonotypes exceeded non-shared clonotypes in generation probability, with non-shared ones scoring lower.

From CD4+ cells came CD45RA+ naive and CD45RA-negative memory subsets. The sequencing input was naive CD4+ T cells from PBMCs. The subset is: CD45RA+ positively selected. This clonotype was obtained from a young man in good health. Some clones in this sample may be carry-over from other donors' samples. This chain links TRBV2 with TRBJ1-4; 7 positions match TRBD1. The CDR3 reads CARGGPQANEKLFF. The CDR3 region has the DNA TGTGCCAGAGGGGGCCCGCAGGCTAATGAAAAACTGTTTTTT.